The next 22 T cell receptor beta chains were all read from a single sample in a study of OX40 agonist ivuxolimab in advanced cancers. Receptors were amplified or captured by the immunoSEQ multiplex PCR assay. In TCRdb, the immuneACCESS table is reduced to in-frame sequences with V and J assigned. These tables do not hold every clone; where another copy was compared, an unresolved V gene accounts for under half, and the others remain unexplained. For this sample the table gives 150,000 to 170,000 clones, of which 85% to 95% were detected only once. Approximately 0.3% of the sample goes to the ten largest clones. Material: CD4+ or CD8+ T cells sorted from blood, obtained in a trial of the OX40 agonist ivuxolimab. These receptors were obtained from an adult with an advanced solid tumor such as melanoma, head and neck, liver or kidney cancer.

The CDR3 loop is CASSVGHLLTEAFF. The CDR3 nucleotides read TGTGCCAGCAGCGTAGGGCACTTGTTAACTGAAGCTTTCTTT. V gene TRBV9 combines with J gene TRBJ1-1; D call uncertain. Trimming pared 0 bases from V and 5 bases from J, leaving 11 bases between. Germline lookup yields CDR1 SGDLS and CDR2 YYNGEE. The CDR3 runs to 14 residues.

The chain uses TRBV16 and TRBJ1-1; 9 nucleotides agree with TRBD1. J lost 6 bases, V lost 0 bases, and 2 bases had no gene match. The CDR3 consists of 14 residues. The germline V gene encodes CDR1 KGHSY and CDR2 FQNENV. CDR3 loop: CASSQSRTGAEAFF. The DNA of the CDR3 is TGTGCCAGCAGCCAATCGCGGACAGGGGCTGAAGCTTTCTTT.

The CDR3: CASSYSPDAPYGYTF. The CDR3 DNA reads as TGTGCCAGCAGTTACTCGCCAGACGCTCCCTATGGCTACACCTTC. The chain has TRBV6-5 and TRBJ1-2; no reliable D call. Trimming pared 0 bases from V and 4 bases from J, leaving 12 bases between. The CDR3 runs to 15 residues. CDR1 MNHEY and CDR2 SVGAGI come from the germline V gene.

This chain joins TRBV6-5 and TRBJ2-5; 7 bases fit TRBD1. Per germline, CDR1 MNHEY and CDR2 SVGAGI. CDR3 size: 15 residues. V trimming: 6 bases; J trimming: 5 bases; junction bases outside the gene matches: 12. The CDR3 region has the DNA TGTGCCAGCAGACGAACAGGGGTGGGAAGGGAGACCCAGTACTTC. It codes for CASRRTGVGRETQYF.

The rearrangement uses TRBV2 and TRBJ1-5; no clear D. Germline V gene data show CDR1 as SNHLY and CDR2 as FYNNEI. V was pared by 8 bases and J by 0 bases, with 8 bases between. The CDR3 sequence is 13 residues long. The CDR3 region is CASGGDSNQPQHF. The DNA of the CDR3 is TGTGCCAGCGGTGGAGATAGCAATCAGCCCCAGCATTTT.

The V call is TRBV19, the J call TRBJ2-2; TRBD1 matches at 7 bases. With V trimmed by 10 bases and J by 0 bases, 5 bases remained unmatched. Germline lookup yields CDR1 LNHDA and CDR2 SQIVND (reference sequence). CDR3 length equals 14 residues. CDR3 sequence (DNA): TGTGCCACGGACAGGAGCGCGAACACCGGGGAGCTGTTTTTT. Its protein product is CATDRSANTGELFF.

This clone was counted a single time. The chain is built from TRBV6-5 and TRBJ2-1, with 9 bases matching TRBD2. CDR3 length equals 15 residues. Looked up from germline, CDR1 is MNHEY and CDR2 is SVGAGI. The trim removed 8 bases at V and 7 bases at J, leaving 12 bases unmatched. CDR3 loop: CASPKGRGGLNEQFF. CDR3 DNA: TGTGCCAGCCCCAAGGGGCGGGGGGGGCTGAATGAGCAGTTCTTC.

The CDR3 sequence: CASSVDGYEQYF. The DNA of the CDR3 is TGCGCCAGCAGCGTCGACGGCTACGAGCAGTACTTC. The chain carries TRBV5-1 and TRBJ2-7; D is unclear. The ends were cut back, 4 bases at V and 3 bases at J, with 8 bases in the middle. Per the germline V gene, CDR1 is SGHRS and CDR2 is YFSETQ. The CDR3 has 12 amino acids. Together with reference TRBV5-1 and TRBJ2-7, the CDR3 gives the full variable domain: KAGVTQTPRYLIKTRGQQVTLSCSPISGHRSVSWYQQTPGQGLQFLFEYFSETQRNKGNFPGRFSGRQFSNSRSEMNVSTLELGDSALYLCASSVDGYEQYFGPGTRLTVT.

The V and J genes are TRBV6-5 and TRBJ1-1, with D tentatively TRBD1 (5 bases). There are 14 residues in the CDR3. CDR1 is MNHEY and CDR2 is SVGAGI in the germline V gene. Trimming took off 5 bases at V and 0 bases at J, with 10 bases between the two ends. The CDR3 coding sequence is TGTGCCAGCAGTCACGGACATCTGAACACTGAAGCTTTCTTT. Its protein product is CASSHGHLNTEAFF.

The CDR3 bases are TGTGCCAGCAGGGGGGGGCAAAACACTGAAGCTTTCTTT. It codes for CASRGGQNTEAFF. The rearrangement uses TRBV28 and TRBJ1-1, with a possible D match to TRBD1 (6 bases). This CDR3 contains 13 residues. CDR1 and CDR2 from the germline V gene are MDHEN and SYDVKM. The V end was cut by 6 bases, the J end by 2 bases, with 10 bases between.

This chain links TRBV10-1 with TRBJ2-1, with D possibly matching TRBD1 (6 bases). This CDR3 is 14 amino acids long. Between the trimmed V and J ends, which lost 0 bases and 4 bases, there was a span of 7 bases. Germline CDR1 is WNHNN and CDR2 is SYGVQD (reference sequence). The CDR3 here is CASSESRGYNEQFF. CDR3 bases: TGCGCCAGCAGTGAGTCCAGGGGTTACAATGAGCAGTTCTTC.

This clone was recorded once. The genes are TRBV10-3 and TRBJ1-6; D is uncertain. The germline CDR1 and CDR2 sequences are ENHRY and SYGVKD. The germline V and J ends were trimmed by 9 bases and 6 bases, with 9 bases remaining between them. This CDR3 spans 12 amino acids. CDR3 amino acids: CAIRTANSPLHF. The CDR3, as DNA: TGTGCCATTCGAACGGCTAATTCACCCCTCCACTTT.

The V and J genes are TRBV10-3 and TRBJ1-6; a weak D match, TRBD1 (6 bases). CDR3 length: 14 amino acids. The V gene lost 3 bases and the J gene lost 8 bases, with 11 bases spanning the gap. Germline CDR1 reads ENHRY; CDR2 reads SYGVKD. The CDR3 here is CAISDYRVDSPLHF. The CDR3 region has the DNA TGTGCCATCAGTGATTACAGGGTTGATTCACCCCTCCACTTT.

V gene TRBV19 combines with J gene TRBJ1-2, with D tentatively TRBD1 (5 bases). CDR3 length: 12 amino acids. V was cut by 8 bases and J by 8 bases, with 15 bases left in between. CDR1 LNHDA and CDR2 SQIVND come from the germline V gene (reference sequence). This CDR3 reads CASSGTPRGYTF. Written as DNA, the CDR3 is TGTGCCAGTTCTGGGACGCCACGGGGCTACACCTTC.

This clone was observed a few times. Here the CDR3 DNA reads TGTGCCAGCAGCTTAGCGGGGGCCGGGGCAGATACGCAGTATTTT. Protein sequence: CASSLAGAGADTQYF. This chain uses TRBV7-2 with TRBJ2-3, with TRBD1 as a possible D gene (6 bases). V was cut by 0 bases and J by 4 bases, with 11 bases left in between. In germline, CDR1 is SGHTA, CDR2 FQGNSA. The CDR3 consists of 15 residues. Supplemented by reference TRBV7-2 and TRBJ2-3, the full variable domain reads GAGVSQSPSNKVTEKGKDVELRCDPISGHTALYWYRQSLGQGLEFLIYFQGNSAPDKSGLPSDRFSAERTGGSVSTLTIQRTQQEDSAVYLCASSLAGAGADTQYFGPGTRLTVL.

This clone has a handful of counts. The chain recombines TRBV28 with TRBJ1-5; no definite D call. The CDR3 runs to 12 residues. The V gene lost 5 bases and the J gene lost 4 bases, with 6 bases spanning the gap. CDR1 is MDHEN, CDR2 SYDVKM, per germline. The CDR3 here is CASSPGNQPQHF. In DNA form, the CDR3 reads TGTGCCAGCAGTCCCGGTAATCAGCCCCAGCATTTT.

The chain employs TRBV29-1 and TRBJ2-7; D unclear. This CDR3 region has 12 residues. Between the trimmed V and J ends, which lost 4 bases and 1 base, there was a span of 8 bases. Germline assignment: CDR1 SQVTM and CDR2 ANQGSEA. CDR3 region: CSVGTRSYEQYF. Here the CDR3 DNA reads TGCAGCGTTGGTACACGGTCCTACGAGCAGTACTTC.

The chain employs TRBV6-5 and TRBJ2-2; 8 bases line up with TRBD1. Germline V gene data show CDR1 as MNHEY and CDR2 as SVGAGI. J was trimmed by 4 bases and V by 6 bases; bases with no gene match: 1. This CDR3 has 13 amino acids. The CDR3 here is CASRTGGTGELFF. CDR3 sequence (DNA): TGTGCCAGCAGAACAGGGGGCACCGGGGAGCTGTTTTTT.

The J gene is TRBJ2-7, the V gene TRBV14; D unresolved. Germline CDR1 reads SGHDN; CDR2 reads FVKESK. The V end was cut by 0 bases, the J end by 3 bases, with 6 bases between. This CDR3 is 13 amino acids long. In DNA form, the CDR3 reads TGTGCCAGCAGCCAAGAGGCCGGCTACGAGCAGTACTTC. Residues: CASSQEAGYEQYF.

This clone occurred a few times. V is TRBV2 and J is TRBJ2-2; D is unresolved. The CDR3 covers 14 residues. V lost 2 bases to trimming and J lost 5 bases, with 9 bases between them. Germline V CDR1 and CDR2: SNHLY, FYNNEI. CDR3 coding DNA: TGTGCCAGCAGTGAATATCGCCCGACCGGGGAGCTGTTTTTT. It translates to CASSEYRPTGELFF.

This chain uses TRBV27 with TRBJ1-1; D uncertain. The germline V and J ends were trimmed by 6 bases and 0 bases, with 14 bases remaining between them. The CDR3 totals 15 residues. In germline, CDR1 is MNHEY, CDR2 SMNVEV (reference sequence). CDR3 bases: TGTGCCAGCAGACGTGACCGGAGTGTGAACACTGAAGCTTTCTTT. Translation gives CASRRDRSVNTEAFF.

The chain combines TRBV9 with TRBJ2-7; D call uncertain. V was trimmed by 0 bases and J by 3 bases, leaving 10 bases between them. CDR1 and CDR2 (germline): SGDLS, YYNGEE. The CDR3 covers 14 residues. The CDR3 nucleotides are TGTGCCAGCAGCGTAGAGTCAGGATACTACGAGCAGTACTTC. This codes for CASSVESGYYEQYF.